This T cell receptor (beta chain) was sequenced during a study of blood T cell repertoires in COVID-19. On the study more broadly: Sites in the United States, Italy and Spain provided acute and convalescent COVID-19 samples. PBMCs, B-cell-depleted T cells, or T cells provided the cDNA or gDNA that made up the material.

The germline V gene has CDR1 SGHNT and CDR2 YYREEE (reference sequence). Germline trimming cut 4 bases from V and 5 bases from J; bases unmatched to any gene: 9. The CDR3 sequence is 17 residues long. Authors' methods: Reference gene primer amplification in the assay estimated nucleated cell counts. Some clones are missing from TCRdb's copy, which holds only in-frame ones; the method was immunoSEQ multiplex PCR. The D gene and trimming were derived from the DNA, and the V and J assignments and clone size from that table. This table holds 350,000 to 400,000 clones, around 89% found once. Followed over time, Seattle patients had been enrolled while infection was active.

Material for sequencing was peripheral blood. V and J are TRBV5-4 and TRBJ2-5; 15 nucleotides agree with TRBD2. The source is a woman in her 30s with COVID-19, enrolled during active disease. The chain's CDR3 is CASSAGLAGGAGETQYF. For the CDR3, the DNA is TGTGCCAGCAGCGCAGGACTAGCGGGAGGGGCGGGGGAGACCCAGTACTTC.